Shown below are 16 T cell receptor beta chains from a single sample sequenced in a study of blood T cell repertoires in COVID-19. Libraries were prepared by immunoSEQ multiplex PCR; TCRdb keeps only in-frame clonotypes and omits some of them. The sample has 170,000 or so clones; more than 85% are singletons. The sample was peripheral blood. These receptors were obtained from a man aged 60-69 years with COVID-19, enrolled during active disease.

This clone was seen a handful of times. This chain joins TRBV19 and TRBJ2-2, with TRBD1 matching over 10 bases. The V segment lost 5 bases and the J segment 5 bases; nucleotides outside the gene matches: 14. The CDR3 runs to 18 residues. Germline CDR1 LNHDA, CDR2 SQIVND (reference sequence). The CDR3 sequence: CASSDPRGQGRITGELFF. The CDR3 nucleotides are TGTGCCAGTAGTGACCCTAGGGGACAGGGGCGAATTACCGGGGAGCTGTTTTTT.

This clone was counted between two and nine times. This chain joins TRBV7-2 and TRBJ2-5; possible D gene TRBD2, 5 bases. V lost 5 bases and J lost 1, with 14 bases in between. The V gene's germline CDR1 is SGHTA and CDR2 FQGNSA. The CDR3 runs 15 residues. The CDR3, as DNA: TGTGCCAGCAGCGGGCCCGGACGGGGCCAAGAGACCCAGTACTTC. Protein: CASSGPGRGQETQYF.

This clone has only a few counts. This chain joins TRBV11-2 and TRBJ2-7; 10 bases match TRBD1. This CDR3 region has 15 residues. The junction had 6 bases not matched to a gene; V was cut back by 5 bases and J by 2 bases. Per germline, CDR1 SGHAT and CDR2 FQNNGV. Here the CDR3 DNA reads TGTGCCAGCAGCGTGGGACAGGGGTCCCCCTACGAGCAGTACTTC. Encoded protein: CASSVGQGSPYEQYF.

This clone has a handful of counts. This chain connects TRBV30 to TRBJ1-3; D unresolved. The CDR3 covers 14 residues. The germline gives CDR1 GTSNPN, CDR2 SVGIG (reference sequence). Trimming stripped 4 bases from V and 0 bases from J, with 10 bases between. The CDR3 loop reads CAWTTYNSGNTIYF. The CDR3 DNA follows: TGTGCCTGGACCACATATAACTCTGGAAACACCATATATTTT.

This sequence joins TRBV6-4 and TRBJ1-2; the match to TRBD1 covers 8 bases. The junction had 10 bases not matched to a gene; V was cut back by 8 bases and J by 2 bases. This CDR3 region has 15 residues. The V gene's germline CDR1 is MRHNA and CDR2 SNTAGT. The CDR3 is CASPKTGTGNYGYTF. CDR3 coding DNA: TGTGCCAGCCCTAAGACAGGGACAGGCAACTATGGCTACACCTTC.

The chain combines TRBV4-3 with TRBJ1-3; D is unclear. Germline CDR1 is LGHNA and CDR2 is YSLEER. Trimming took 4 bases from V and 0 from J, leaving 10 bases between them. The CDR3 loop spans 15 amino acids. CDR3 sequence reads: CASSPLGPSGNTIYF. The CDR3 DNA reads TGCGCCAGCAGCCCTCTGGGCCCCTCTGGAAACACCATATATTTT.

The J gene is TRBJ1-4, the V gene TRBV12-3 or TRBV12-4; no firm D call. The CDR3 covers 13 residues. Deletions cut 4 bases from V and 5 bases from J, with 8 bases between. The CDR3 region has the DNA TGTGCCAGCAGTTCTGGGCAGAATGAAAAACTGTTTTTT. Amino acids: CASSSGQNEKLFF.

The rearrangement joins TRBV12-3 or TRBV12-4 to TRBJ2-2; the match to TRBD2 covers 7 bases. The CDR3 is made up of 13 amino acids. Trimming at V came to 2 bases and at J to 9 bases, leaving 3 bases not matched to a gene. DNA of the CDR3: TGTGCCAGCAGTTTATTCGGGGGGTGGGAGCTGTTTTTT. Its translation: CASSLFGGWELFF.

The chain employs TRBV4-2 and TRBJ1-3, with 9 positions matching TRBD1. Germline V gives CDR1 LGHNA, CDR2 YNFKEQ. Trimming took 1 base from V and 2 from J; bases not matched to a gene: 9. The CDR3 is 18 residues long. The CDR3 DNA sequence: TGTGCCAGCAGCCAAGTAGGCTCCGGGGACAGGGCTGGAAACACCATATATTTT. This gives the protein CASSQVGSGDRAGNTIYF.

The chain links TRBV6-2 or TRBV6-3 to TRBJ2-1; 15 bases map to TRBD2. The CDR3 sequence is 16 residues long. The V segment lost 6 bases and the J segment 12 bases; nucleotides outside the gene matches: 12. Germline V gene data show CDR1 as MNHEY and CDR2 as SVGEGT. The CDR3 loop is CASSTTGTSGGFGQFF. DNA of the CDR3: TGTGCCAGCAGCACCACCGGGACTAGCGGGGGGTTCGGGCAGTTCTTC.

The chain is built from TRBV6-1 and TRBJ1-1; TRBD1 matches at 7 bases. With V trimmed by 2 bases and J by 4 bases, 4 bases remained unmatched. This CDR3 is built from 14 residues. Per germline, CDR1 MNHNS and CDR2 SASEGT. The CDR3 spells CASSEKGAFTEAFF. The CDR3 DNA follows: TGTGCCAGCAGTGAAAAGGGGGCGTTCACTGAAGCTTTCTTT.

In DNA form, the CDR3 reads TGTGCCAGCTCACCACCCGGGGGGGGACATCCTCTACTGTACTTC. Its protein is CASSPPGGGHPLLYF. The V gene is TRBV18, the J gene TRBJ2-7; 8 bases align to TRBD2. V gave up 0 bases and J gave up 12 bases; unmatched junction bases: 13. CDR1 and CDR2 (germline): KGHSH, LQKENI. This CDR3 contains 15 residues.

The CDR3 sequence: CASSLDRVNQPQHF. The DNA of the CDR3 is TGTGCCAGCAGCTTGGACAGGGTCAATCAGCCCCAGCATTTT. The rearrangement joins TRBV5-4 to TRBJ1-5, with a weak D call TRBD1 (6 bases). The CDR3 has 14 amino acids. Germline lookup yields CDR1 SGHNT and CDR2 YYREEE (reference sequence). Trimming took 0 bases from V and 3 from J, leaving 7 bases between them.

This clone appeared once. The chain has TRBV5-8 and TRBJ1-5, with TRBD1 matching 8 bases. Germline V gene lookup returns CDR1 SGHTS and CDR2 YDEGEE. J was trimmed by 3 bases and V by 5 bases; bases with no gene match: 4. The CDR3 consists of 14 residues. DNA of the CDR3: TGTGCCAGCAGTAGGACAGGGTACAATCAGCCCCAGCATTTT. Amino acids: CASSRTGYNQPQHF. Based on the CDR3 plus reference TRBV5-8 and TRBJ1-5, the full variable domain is EAGVTQSPTHLIKTRGQQATLRCSPISGHTSVYWYQQALGLGLQFLLWYDEGEERNRGNFPPRFSGRQFPNYSSELNVNALELEDSALYLCASSRTGYNQPQHFGDGTRLSIL.

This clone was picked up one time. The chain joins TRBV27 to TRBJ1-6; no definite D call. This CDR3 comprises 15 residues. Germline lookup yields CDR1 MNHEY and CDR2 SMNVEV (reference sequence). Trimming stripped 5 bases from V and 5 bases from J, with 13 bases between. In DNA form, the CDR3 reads TGTGCCAGCAGTCCGATGGACGGGAATAATTCACCCCTCCACTTT. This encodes CASSPMDGNNSPLHF.

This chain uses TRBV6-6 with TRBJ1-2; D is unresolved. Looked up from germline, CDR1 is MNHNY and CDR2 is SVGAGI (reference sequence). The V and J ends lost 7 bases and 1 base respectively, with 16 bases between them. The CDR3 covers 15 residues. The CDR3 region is CASNQPQSVNYGYTF. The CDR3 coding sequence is TGTGCCAGCAACCAACCACAATCCGTTAACTATGGCTACACCTTC.